These T cell receptor beta chains were read from a single sample in a study of T cells after yellow fever vaccination. A single record per CDR3 protein comes from TCRdb applying MiXCR to the 5' RACE reads. The table has over 110,000 distinct CDR3 sequences, 7% to 9% seen once. The sample here was CD4+ T cells sorted from PBMCs, taken 5 days after the yellow fever booster vaccination. These receptors all stem from a man aged 25 to 40 who received the YFV17D yellow fever vaccine. The CDR3 runs from the conserved cysteine through the conserved F or W. A D gene is named only where the DNA matches it firmly. Only some rows state a clone size, as once, few, many or a class for expanded clones.

V gene	clone size	J gene	D gene	CDR3 protein	CDR3 DNA
TRBV5-1	many	TRBJ2-1	TRBD2	CASSLRGLAGASDEQFF	TGCGCCAGCAGCTTAAGAGGACTAGCGGGAGCTTCGGATGAGCAGTTCTTC
TRBV7-2	many	TRBJ2-7	NA	CASSLDATYEQYF	TGTGCCAGCAGCCTGGACGCCACCTACGAGCAGTACTTC
TRBV6-1	few	TRBJ2-1	NA	CASKRKRGSYNEQFF	TGTGCCAGCAAGAGGAAGAGGGGCTCCTACAATGAGCAGTTCTTC
TRBV18	many	TRBJ2-2	TRBD2	CASSPKLADTGELFF	TGTGCCAGCTCACCTAAGCTAGCGGACACCGGGGAGCTGTTTTTT
TRBV7-2	many	TRBJ2-3	TRBD1	CASSSTGVDTQYF	TGTGCCAGCAGCTCCACAGGGGTAGATACGCAGTATTTT
TRBV7-9	many	TRBJ2-6	NA	CASSLERTANVLTF	TGTGCCAGCAGCTTAGAGCGGACGGCCAACGTCCTGACTTTC
TRBV9	many	TRBJ2-5	NA	CASSIGDGGPETQYF	TGTGCCAGCAGCATAGGGGACGGAGGCCCCGAGACCCAGTACTTC
TRBV6-2/TRBV6-3	many	TRBJ2-5	NA	CASSENRDRPYF	TGTGCCAGCAGTGAGAACCGGGACCGCCCGTACTTC
TRBV5-1	many	TRBJ2-5	NA	CASSLAHREGETQYF	TGCGCCAGCAGCTTGGCTCACAGAGAAGGAGAGACCCAGTACTTC
TRBV28	many	TRBJ1-5	TRBD1	CASTYPGQGNQPQHF	TGTGCCAGCACCTACCCGGGACAGGGCAATCAGCCCCAGCATTTT
TRBV9	many	TRBJ1-5	NA	CASSVGQINQPQHF	TGTGCCAGCAGCGTAGGGCAGATCAATCAGCCCCAGCATTTT
TRBV7-2	NA	TRBJ2-2	TRBD2	CASSPMGGRNTGELFF	TGTGCCAGCAGCCCGATGGGCGGGAGGAACACCGGGGAGCTGTTTTTT
TRBV2	NA	TRBJ2-3	TRBD2	CASSAVGGRNTRDTQYF	TGTGCCAGCAGTGCGGTAGGCGGGAGAAACACCAGAGATACGCAGTATTTT
TRBV6-6	many	TRBJ2-3	NA	CASSKSGSDTQYF	TGTGCCAGCAGCAAATCGGGGTCCGATACGCAGTATTTT
TRBV24-1	many	TRBJ2-2	TRBD1	CATSDSGTGSTGELFF	TGTGCCACCAGTGACTCCGGGACAGGGTCCACCGGGGAGCTGTTTTTT
TRBV7-2	many	TRBJ2-3	NA	CASSGQRADTQYF	TGTGCCAGCAGCGGACAGCGGGCAGATACGCAGTATTTT
TRBV7-2	many	TRBJ2-7	NA	CASSEGGGYEQYF	TGTGCCAGCAGCGAAGGGGGTGGGTACGAGCAGTACTTC
TRBV15	many	TRBJ2-4	NA	CATSRVSFRGNIQYF	TGTGCCACCAGCAGAGTGTCATTCCGGGGGAACATTCAGTACTTC
TRBV19	few	TRBJ2-1	TRBD1	CASSVGTGSYNEQFF	TGTGCCAGTAGTGTCGGGACAGGGTCCTACAATGAGCAGTTCTTC
TRBV23-1	many	TRBJ2-1	NA	CASSPRAGRDTYNEQFF	TGCGCCAGCAGCCCCCGGGCCGGCAGGGACACCTACAATGAGCAGTTCTTC
TRBV5-1	NA	TRBJ2-1	TRBD2	CASSVTGTSGNEQFF	TGCGCCAGCAGCGTAACCGGGACTAGCGGGAATGAGCAGTTCTTC
TRBV2	NA	TRBJ2-1	TRBD2	CASSEAQGLAGINEQFF	TGTGCCAGCAGTGAAGCGCAGGGACTAGCGGGAATCAATGAGCAGTTCTTC
TRBV5-1	NA	TRBJ2-7	TRBD2	CASSLWKGLAGRSREQYF	TGCGCCAGCAGCTTGTGGAAGGGACTAGCGGGACGTTCGAGAGAGCAGTACTTC
TRBV20-1	many	TRBJ2-3	NA	CSAPGAGVTQYF	TGCAGTGCGCCGGGCGCAGGGGTTACGCAGTATTTT
TRBV20-1	NA	TRBJ2-5	TRBD2	CCARDLGLAGGRQETQYF	TGCTGTGCTAGAGATCTGGGACTAGCGGGAGGGAGGCAAGAGACCCAGTACTTC
TRBV7-2	many	TRBJ2-1	TRBD2	CASSQPTTSGFYNEQFF	TGTGCCAGCAGCCAACCTACGACTAGCGGGTTCTACAATGAGCAGTTCTTC
TRBV7-2	many	TRBJ2-7	NA	CASSLSPGTDYEQYF	TGTGCCAGCAGCCTTTCCCCCGGGACCGATTACGAGCAGTACTTC
TRBV7-2	many	TRBJ2-7	NA	CASSLGVDYYEQYF	TGTGCCAGCAGCTTAGGGGTCGATTACTACGAGCAGTACTTC